This T cell receptor (beta chain) comes out of a study of Graves' ophthalmopathy and Graves' hyperthyroidism. Notes on the study in general: Predictions made by the model for ophthalmopathy progression reached roughly 71% sensitivity and almost 75% specificity. Ophthalmopathy could be told apart from stable hyperthyroidism by a 13-signature model (around 85% sensitivity, around 79% specificity).

The junction had 6 bases not matched to a gene; V was cut back by 0 bases and J by 3 bases. The CDR3 sequence is 15 residues long. Germline CDR1 reads SGHRS; CDR2 reads YFSETQ. Hyperthyroidism patients had new diagnoses, durations under 2 months, and ages of 18 to 65. Around 10 ml of fresh blood yielded the PBMCs by density gradient. This clonotype was seen repeatedly, ten times or more. Its antigen is unidentified. For repertoire sequencing, the TCR beta CDR3 regions were amplified from RNA transcripts. A first-round RT-PCR used HTBI primers, followed by a second-round multiplex PCR. TCRdb reprocessed the multiplex PCR reads with MiXCR, giving one entry per CDR3 protein. The sample lists roughly 350,000 distinct CDR3 sequences, about 18% occurring once.

This TCR derives from an adult woman with stable Graves' hyperthyroidism. The material sequenced was peripheral blood. The genes are TRBV5-1 and TRBJ2-7; 7 nucleotides agree with TRBD2. The CDR3 reads CASSLVGSGYYEQYF. The CDR3 nucleotides are TGCGCCAGCAGCTTGGTGGGTAGCGGGTACTACGAGCAGTACTTC.